This T cell receptor beta chain was observed in a study of T cell responses to AZD1222 COVID-19 vaccine. Note on this clone: Its specificity is not known.

Sequencing used immunoSEQ multiplex PCR; TCRdb keeps in-frame clones, though not all of them. The table shows over 150,000 clones, with approximately 92% occurring only once. CDR3 length: 16 residues. CDR1 is SGHTA and CDR2 is FQGNSA in the germline V gene. Trimming shortened V by 0 bases and J by 0 bases, and 12 bases separated the two germline ends. Study-level points and caveats: Spike was spanned by vaccine-associated CD4 TCRs, with dominance at 160-218 and 743-854. Spike-specific TCR depth and breadth grew after two AZD1222 doses. Among spike-specific TCRs, nearly half reportedly target unmutated variant regions. The donors showed a predominance of white British ancestry and of females, with possible underestimation of clonal diversity.

The clonotype originates from an adult who received the MenACWY meningococcal vaccine as a control. Sequencing was performed on peripheral blood, taken 28 days after the second dose of the MenACWY control vaccine. The chain joins TRBV7-2 to TRBJ2-7, with D perhaps TRBD1 (6 bases). CDR3 in amino acids: CASSLALTGNSYEQYF. The CDR3 DNA reads TGTGCCAGCAGCTTAGCCTTGACAGGAAACTCCTACGAGCAGTACTTC. The full variable domain, in which reference TRBV7-2 and TRBJ2-7 provide the parts outside the CDR3, is GAGVSQSPSNKVTEKGKDVELRCDPISGHTALYWYRQSLGQGLEFLIYFQGNSAPDKSGLPSDRFSAERTGGSVSTLTIQRTQQEDSAVYLCASSLALTGNSYEQYFGPGTRLTVT.